A single sample gave rise to the 21 T cell receptor beta chains below, sequenced in a study of shared clonotypes between healthy human individuals (dated by TCRdb to 2018 to 2021). Preparation of the library involved the immunoSEQ multiplex PCR assay. In TCRdb, the immuneACCESS table is reduced to in-frame sequences with V and J assigned. These tables do not hold every clone; where another copy was compared, an unresolved V gene accounts for under half, and the others remain unexplained. This sample has about 2.4 million clones in its table, and approximately 93% of those were observed once. The biggest ten clones account for about 0.38% of the sample. Sequenced: naive CD4+ T cells from PBMCs. The sample's cell subset or site label, decoded: CD45RA+ positively selected. These TCRs come from a man younger than 30 in good health. Some clones in this sample may be carry-over from other donors' samples.

The CDR3 loop is CASISRLLNTEAFF. DNA for the CDR3: TGTGCCAGCATTTCTCGGCTACTGAACACTGAAGCTTTCTTT. The gene calls are TRBV6-6 and TRBJ1-1; D call uncertain. The CDR3 runs to 14 residues. Deletions cut 7 bases from V and 0 bases from J, with 12 bases between. Germline CDR1 is MNHNY and CDR2 is SVGAGI (reference sequence).

The rearrangement joins TRBV6-5 to TRBJ2-7; weak D call: TRBD1 (5 bases). The CDR3 consists of 16 residues. The germline CDR1 and CDR2 sequences are MNHEY and SVGAGI. Between the trimmed V and J ends, which lost 2 bases and 0 bases, there was a span of 14 bases. The CDR3 sequence is CASSYTRQRYSYEQYF. The CDR3 nucleotides read TGTGCCAGCAGTTACACCCGACAGAGGTACTCCTACGAGCAGTACTTC.

The genes are TRBV27 and TRBJ2-1; D remains ambiguous. The CDR3 length is 12 residues. Trimming removed 1 base from V and 9 bases from J, with 7 bases in between. Per the germline V gene, CDR1 is MNHEY and CDR2 is SMNVEV (reference sequence). The CDR3: CASSLLFGEQFF. The CDR3 DNA is TGTGCCAGCAGTTTATTATTCGGTGAGCAGTTCTTC.

The chain couples TRBV30 to TRBJ1-1, with D possibly being TRBD1 (5 bases). Germline V CDR1 and CDR2: GTSNPN, SVGIG (reference sequence). The CDR3 consists of 15 residues. The V end was cut by 3 bases, the J end by 5 bases, with 19 bases between. DNA for the CDR3: TGTGCCTGGAGCCCAGCGGGGGGGGTACGGACTGAAGCTTTCTTT. It yields the protein CAWSPAGGVRTEAFF.

The chain joins TRBV9 to TRBJ2-3; 11 bases match TRBD2. Germline V gene sequence: CDR1 SGDLS, CDR2 YYNGEE. V lost 5 bases and J lost 5; bases outside the gene matches: 19. The CDR3 is 19 residues long. The CDR3 region has the DNA TGTGCCAGCAGTCGGGGACTAGCGGCGGCATGGATATCCTTAGATACGCAGTATTTT. Its translation is CASSRGLAAAWISLDTQYF.

The gene calls are TRBV18 and TRBJ1-1; D is unclear. The CDR3 contains 17 residues. V lost 2 bases and J lost 4, with 20 bases in between. Germline values: CDR1 KGHSH, CDR2 LQKENI. The DNA for the CDR3 is TGTGCCAGCTCACCAGGCATGGGCCGAACGGCGGGCACTGAAGCTTTCTTT. Its translation is CASSPGMGRTAGTEAFF.

This clone was seen a handful of times. The sample contains more than one DNA sequence encoding this CDR3. The rearrangement uses TRBV5-4 and TRBJ1-2; D is undetermined. This CDR3 is 13 amino acids long. The V gene lost 0 bases and the J gene lost 2 bases, with 5 bases spanning the gap. Germline CDR1 is SGHNT and CDR2 is YYREEE (reference sequence). The chain's CDR3 is CASSLDRNYGYTF. CDR3 coding DNA: TGTGCCAGCAGCTTGGACAGAAACTATGGCTACACCTTC.

The V gene is TRBV5-1, the J gene TRBJ2-5; 14 nucleotides match TRBD2. Trimming took 5 bases from V and 5 from J; bases not matched to a gene: 11. Germline CDR1 and CDR2: SGHRS and YFSETQ. This CDR3 comprises 17 residues. The CDR3 loop is CASRRDPGTSGSETQYF. The CDR3 bases are TGCGCCAGCAGGCGAGATCCTGGGACTAGCGGGAGTGAGACCCAGTACTTC.

This chain links TRBV5-4 with TRBJ1-3, with 10 nucleotides matching TRBD1. CDR1 is SGHNT and CDR2 is YYREEE in the germline V gene (reference sequence). The CDR3 runs 15 residues. After removal of 2 bases from V and 4 bases from J, the junction contained 3 bases not matched to a gene. CDR3: CASSLDRGRGNTIYF. CDR3 DNA sequence: TGTGCCAGCAGCTTAGACAGGGGGCGAGGAAACACCATATATTTT.

In this sample, this clone turned up a few times. Other nucleotide sequences from this sample produce the same CDR3. The genes are TRBV28 and TRBJ2-1; D call uncertain. Germline-derived CDR1 and CDR2 are MDHEN and SYDVKM. Trimming took 1 base from V and 9 from J, leaving 4 bases between them. There are 11 residues in the CDR3. The CDR3 DNA reads as TGTGCCAGCAGTTTATCCGGTGAGCAGTTCTTC. Amino acid sequence: CASSLSGEQFF.

This clone was seen just once. This chain links TRBV7-6 with TRBJ2-7, with D unresolved. Germline lookup yields CDR1 SGHVS and CDR2 FNYEAQ. The ends were cut back, 1 base at V and 3 bases at J, with 7 bases in the middle. The CDR3 consists of 13 residues. The CDR3 is CASSLGQIYEQYF. In DNA form, the CDR3 reads TGTGCCAGCAGCTTAGGGCAGATCTACGAGCAGTACTTC.

This chain joins TRBV14 and TRBJ1-3; D ambiguous. V was trimmed by 0 bases and J by 3 bases, leaving 15 bases between them. The CDR3 loop spans 17 amino acids. CDR1 SGHDN and CDR2 FVKESK come from the germline V gene. CDR3 region: CASSQDLGTLGGNTIYF. For the CDR3, the DNA is TGTGCCAGCAGCCAAGATCTGGGCACGCTGGGTGGAAACACCATATATTTT.

The J gene is TRBJ2-1, the V gene TRBV9, with 12 positions matching TRBD2. Germline CDR1 and CDR2: SGDLS and YYNGEE. Unmatched junction bases numbered 12, after V lost 3 bases and J lost 8 bases. CDR3 size: 17 residues. CDR3 amino acids: CASSARLAGGPTHEQFF. The CDR3 nucleotides read TGTGCCAGCAGCGCCCGCCTAGCGGGAGGGCCGACGCATGAGCAGTTCTTC. The full variable domain, its missing parts supplied by reference TRBV9 and TRBJ2-1, is DSGVTQTPKHLITATGQRVTLRCSPRSGDLSVYWYQQSLDQGLQFLIQYYNGEERAKGNILERFSAQQFPDLHSELNLSSLELGDSALYFCASSARLAGGPTHEQFFGPGTRLTVL.

J is TRBJ2-1 and V is TRBV5-4, with 7 bases aligning to TRBD2. The germline V gene has CDR1 SGHNT and CDR2 YYREEE (reference sequence). The CDR3 runs to 18 residues. The V gene end was trimmed by 4 bases and the J gene end by 2 bases; junction bases not matched to a gene: 15. The CDR3 DNA reads TGTGCCAGCAGCATATCTAGCGGCGCCTCCCTTACCTACAATGAGCAGTTCTTC. Amino acid sequence: CASSISSGASLTYNEQFF.

The table lists this clone with a few counts. The rearrangement joins TRBV7-9 to TRBJ1-5; 7 bases line up with TRBD1. Germline loops: CDR1 SEHNR, CDR2 FQNEAQ (reference sequence). With V trimmed by 5 bases and J by 3 bases, 7 bases remained unmatched. This CDR3 spans 15 amino acids. Here the CDR3 DNA reads TGTGCCAGCAGCCGGACGACAGGGTCCAATCAGCCCCAGCATTTT. This encodes CASSRTTGSNQPQHF. Drawing the rest from reference TRBV7-9 and TRBJ1-5, the complete variable domain is DTGVSQNPRHKITKRGQNVTFRCDPISEHNRLYWYRQTLGQGPEFLTYFQNEAQLEKSRLLSDRFSAERPKGSFSTLEIQRTEQGDSAMYLCASSRTTGSNQPQHFGDGTRLSIL.

The chain uses TRBV27 and TRBJ2-2, with D tentatively TRBD2 (5 bases). Trimming stripped 6 bases from V and 4 bases from J, with 9 bases between. This CDR3 region has 13 residues. Germline values: CDR1 MNHEY, CDR2 SMNVEV (reference sequence). The DNA for the CDR3 is TGTGCCAGCAGGGCGGCGGGCACCGGGGAGCTGTTTTTT. It codes for CASRAAGTGELFF.

The V call is TRBV25-1, the J call TRBJ2-5; either TRBD1 or TRBD2 may fit D (5 bases each). Near its end, the DNA agrees better with TRBJ2-7, so the J call may be wrong. Germline V gene sequence: CDR1 MGHDK, CDR2 SYGVNS. The CDR3 spans 14 residues. DNA for the CDR3: TGTGCCAGCAGTGGGATCCCGAGGGGTTACGAGCAGTACTTC. Translation: CASSGIPRGYEQYF.

The chain has TRBV7-3 and TRBJ1-2; D not resolved. The length of the CDR3 is 14 residues. With 5 bases removed from V and 2 bases from J, the gap between germline ends came to 12 bases. The germline gives CDR1 SGHTA, CDR2 FQGTGA. The DNA of the CDR3 is TGTGCCAGCAGCGAGGGCGGGGTGAACTATGGCTACACCTTC. Its translation: CASSEGGVNYGYTF.

V is TRBV28 and J is TRBJ2-7; TRBD2 matches at 10 bases. After removal of 3 bases from V and 2 bases from J, the junction contained 1 base not matched to a gene. The CDR3 contains 14 residues. Germline CDR1 is MDHEN and CDR2 is SYDVKM. The CDR3: CASSFTSGAYEQYF. The CDR3 nucleotides are TGTGCCAGCAGTTTCACTAGCGGGGCCTACGAGCAGTACTTC.

This clone appeared a few times. Other DNA sequences of this sample code for an identical CDR3. V and J are TRBV6-5 and TRBJ1-5, with D uncertain. The length of the CDR3 is 13 residues. CDR1 and CDR2 from the germline V gene are MNHEY and SVGAGI. The V end was cut by 6 bases, the J end by 1 base, with 7 bases between. This CDR3 is CASSRQSNQPQHF. The DNA of the CDR3 is TGTGCCAGCAGCCGACAAAGCAATCAGCCCCAGCATTTT.

This clone has a single count. V is TRBV9 and J is TRBJ1-6; possibly TRBD1 for D (6 bases). The CDR3 sequence is 15 residues long. Germline lookup yields CDR1 SGDLS and CDR2 YYNGEE. The ends were cut back, 1 base at V and 10 bases at J, with 15 bases in the middle. The CDR3 spells CASSVLGARLSPLHF. CDR3 nucleotides: TGTGCCAGCAGCGTACTGGGGGCGAGACTATCACCCCTCCACTTT.